These T cell receptor beta chains were read from a single sample in a study of OX40 agonist ivuxolimab in advanced cancers. Produced via immunoSEQ multiplex PCR; TCRdb's table is partial and in-frame only. The repertoire holds 20,000 to 25,000 clones, about 85% seen once, with around 13% in the top ten. This sample comprised CD4+ or CD8+ T cells sorted from blood, obtained in a trial of the OX40 agonist ivuxolimab. All receptors come from an adult with an advanced solid tumor such as melanoma, head and neck, liver or kidney cancer. The CDR3 runs from the conserved cysteine through the conserved F or W. The D gene is left open where the match is weak. Clone size is shown for a subset of rows, as once, few, many or a class of expanded clone.

d_call | clone_size | j_call | v_call | cdr3_nt | cdr3_aa
. | . | TRBJ1-2 | TRBV27 | TGTGCCAGCAGTTTATTACCCGGGCCGAGCTATGGCTACACCTTC | CASSLLPGPSYGYTF
. | . | TRBJ2-7 | TRBV2 | TGTGCCACCACTCTAAGGGATTCCTACGAGCAGTACTTC | CATTLRDSYEQYF
. | . | TRBJ1-2 | TRBV4-3 | TGCGCCAGCAGCCAAGATAGCGCGACAGCTAGGTATGGCTACACCTTC | CASSQDSATARYGYTF
TRBD1 | . | TRBJ1-5 | TRBV5-5 | TGTGCCAGCAGCTCCTCGGACAGGGGGTACAATCAGCCCCAGCATTTT | CASSSSDRGYNQPQHF
. | . | TRBJ1-2 | TRBV4-3 | TGCGCCAGCAGCCAAGATCTATCGCCGATGGGGGTTAGTGGCTACACCTTC | CASSQDLSPMGVSGYTF
. | . | TRBJ2-7 | TRBV5-5 | TGTGCCAGCAGCTTGGGGTACAGGGTAACCTACGAGCAGTACTTC | CASSLGYRVTYEQYF
. | . | TRBJ1-1 | TRBV9 | TGTGCCAGCAGCCCGGGGGTGGGTGAAGCTTTCTTT | CASSPGVGEAFF
TRBD1 | . | TRBJ2-3 | TRBV5-1 | TGCGCCAGCAGCTTGGTGTCGGGACAGGGTCTGGCGGATACGCAGTATTTT | CASSLVSGQGLADTQYF
TRBD2 | . | TRBJ2-5 | TRBV7-9 | TGTGCCAGCAGCTTAGGTCAGCGGGGGGGCCGCGAGACCCAGTACTTC | CASSLGQRGGRETQYF
TRBD1 | . | TRBJ1-1 | TRBV9 | TGTGCCAGCAGCCCCGGACAGGTCGTCACTGAAGCTTTCTTT | CASSPGQVVTEAFF
. | . | TRBJ2-7 | TRBV27 | TGTGCCAGCCTAAAATTACGGGGGATTCCCTACGAGCAGTACTTC | CASLKLRGIPYEQYF
. | . | TRBJ1-2 | TRBV6-5 | TGTGCCAGCAGTTACGCGGACGGTGGTTATGGCTACACCTTC | CASSYADGGYGYTF
. | . | TRBJ1-3 | TRBV9 | TGTGCCAGCAGCGTAGTAGGGGCCTCTGGAAACACCATATATTTT | CASSVVGASGNTIYF
. | . | TRBJ1-3 | TRBV9 | TGTGCCAGCAGCGTAGACGGGGTGGGCGGAAACACCATATATTTT | CASSVDGVGGNTIYF
TRBD1 | . | TRBJ2-7 | TRBV7-9 | TGTGCCAGCAGCTTAGAGGCAGGGGGCGGGGAGCAGTACTTC | CASSLEAGGGEQYF
. | . | TRBJ2-7 | TRBV4-1 | TGCGCCAGCAGCCAAGGCCAGGGGTCCTACGAGCAGTACTTC | CASSQGQGSYEQYF
TRBD1 | . | TRBJ1-2 | TRBV4-3 | TGCGCCAGCAGCCAATGGGCTGGGGACAGTGCTAACTATGGCTACACCTTC | CASSQWAGDSANYGYTF
TRBD2 | few | TRBJ2-1 | TRBV7-7 | TGTGCCAGCAGCCCCTTCGCGGGCGGGGGGCACAATGAGCAGTTCTTC | CASSPFAGGGHNEQFF
TRBD1 | . | TRBJ1-2 | TRBV27 | TGTGCCAGCAGCCCGACAGGGTCGAGTGGCTACACCTTC | CASSPTGSSGYTF
. | . | TRBJ1-1 | TRBV5-6 | TGTGCCAGCGGGCAGGCAGAAGCTTTCTTT | CASGQAEAFF
TRBD1 | . | TRBJ1-2 | TRBV10-3 | TGTGCCATCAGCCTAGAGCCATTAGGGGGCGCGGACTATGGCTACACCTTC | CAISLEPLGGADYGYTF
. | once | TRBJ1-2 | TRBV13 | TGTGCCAGCAGCGGCGGAGACGGTAACTATGGCTACACCTTC | CASSGGDGNYGYTF
. | once | TRBJ2-1 | TRBV13 | TGTGCCAGCAGCTACGGGCCCAACCCGCAGGGTGAGCAGTTCTTC | CASSYGPNPQGEQFF
. | . | TRBJ1-2 | TRBV23-1 | TGCGCCAGCCACCGACATGGCTACACCTTC | CASHRHGYTF
. | . | TRBJ1-5 | TRBV19 | TGTGCCAGTAGTCATCGTCTCAATCAGCCCCAGCATTTT | CASSHRLNQPQHF
. | . | TRBJ2-1 | TRBV5-4 | TGTGCCAGCAGCTTCTGGGGGCCTGGCTACAATGAGCAGTTCTTC | CASSFWGPGYNEQFF
TRBD1 | . | TRBJ2-7 | TRBV6-5 | TGTGCCAGCAGTTACGGGACAGGGGGCTACGAGCAGTACTTC | CASSYGTGGYEQYF
. | . | TRBJ2-7 | TRBV7-7 | TGTGCCAGCAGCGTATACGGACGCGAAGGGGAGCAGTACTTC | CASSVYGREGEQYF
. | . | TRBJ1-1 | TRBV18 | TGTGCCAGCTCACCAATCGACCTCGGACTGCCCAACACTGAAGCTTTCTTT | CASSPIDLGLPNTEAFF
. | . | TRBJ2-1 | TRBV27 | TGTGCCAGTCACTGGGGTAGCTCCTACAATGAGCAGTTCTTC | CASHWGSSYNEQFF
TRBD2 | . | TRBJ2-3 | TRBV13 | TGTGCCAGCAGCTTAGCGGGGGGGGCAGATACGCAGTATTTT | CASSLAGGADTQYF